Listed below are T cell receptor beta chains from one sample, sequenced in a study of CD8 T cells in ankylosing spondylitis. One entry per CDR3 protein results from TCRdb running MiXCR on the 5' RACE reads. Found here are some 700,000 distinct CDR3 sequences, roughly 20% of them singletons; the top ten hold roughly a fifth. Sequences were obtained from blood, either unsorted or a sorted T cell fraction (not recorded which). The source of these receptors is a male donor with ankylosing spondylitis. CDR3s include the opening cysteine and the closing phenylalanine or tryptophan. A D gene is named only where the DNA matches it firmly. Some rows mark clone size as missing; the rest say once, few, many or name a class of expanded clone.

j_call,v_call,clone_size,d_call,cdr3_nt,cdr3_aa
TRBJ2-7,TRBV5-5,-,-,TGTGCCAGCAGCTTTGCGGCCCTACCTACGGAGCAGTACTTC,CASSFAALPTEQYF
TRBJ1-2,TRBV4-1,-,-,TGCGCCAGCAGCCAAGATTGGACAAACCAGATCAAAGGCTACACCTTC,CASSQDWTNQIKGYTF
TRBJ2-7,TRBV29-1,few,-,TGCAGCGTTGAAGGCAGGGGCTACGAGCAGTACTTC,CSVEGRGYEQYF
TRBJ2-3,TRBV11-2,few,-,TGTGCCAGCAGCTTAGTGCGTTCTAGCACAGATACGCAGTATTTT,CASSLVRSSTDTQYF
TRBJ1-2,TRBV7-9,few,-,TGTGCCAGCAGCTTAGAAATGGGCTACACCTTC,CASSLEMGYTF
TRBJ2-1,TRBV7-2,-,TRBD1,TGTGCCAGCAGCCCCATCAGGGGACAGGGGGCAGTCGGGTTCTTC,CASSPIRGQGAVGFF
TRBJ2-1,TRBV20-1,few,-,TGCAGTGCCCGGCCACAGCGGAGCTCCTACAATGAGCAGTTCTTC,CSARPQRSSYNEQFF
TRBJ2-1,TRBV20-1,few,TRBD2,TGCAGTGCCCCCCAAGCGGGACTAGCGGGTTTCAATGAGCAGTTCTTC,CSAPQAGLAGFNEQFF
TRBJ1-1,TRBV18,-,-,TGTGCCAGCTCACCTGGACATAGCACTGAAGCTTTCTTT,CASSPGHSTEAFF
TRBJ2-5,TRBV6-2/TRBV6-3,few,TRBD2,TGTGCCAGCAGTTACACGGGACTAGCAGCAGAGACCCAGTACTTC,CASSYTGLAAETQYF
TRBJ2-7,TRBV5-1,once,TRBD1,TGCGCCAGCAGCCCGGGACAGTCGGTAGGCGAGCAGTACTTC,CASSPGQSVGEQYF
TRBJ2-1,TRBV27,few,TRBD2,TGTGCCAGCAGTCCCCTAAGAGGGGAGGGGTTCTTC,CASSPLRGEGFF
TRBJ1-5,TRBV7-2,-,-,TGTGCCAGCAGCTTAGCGACGGGTGGTCAGCCCCAGCATTTT,CASSLATGGQPQHF
TRBJ2-3,TRBV29-1,few,-,TGCAGCGTGTTTGATGGCCTGATCACAGATACGCAGTATTTT,CSVFDGLITDTQYF
TRBJ1-1,TRBV5-1,-,-,TGCGCCAGCAGCTTGGATGGGGGGCCCGCTACGAACACTGAAGCTTTCTTT,CASSLDGGPATNTEAFF
TRBJ1-4,TRBV5-1,few,TRBD1,TGCGCCAGCAGCCCGGGACAGCTTAATGAAAAACTGTTTTTT,CASSPGQLNEKLFF
TRBJ1-2,TRBV29-1,few,-,TGCAGCGTTGATGTCCCTTACTATGGCTACACCTTC,CSVDVPYYGYTF
TRBJ2-2,TRBV12-3/TRBV12-4,many,-,TGTGCCAGCAGCCGAACCACTGTGACAGTGACCGGGGAGCTGTTTTTT,CASSRTTVTVTGELFF
TRBJ2-3,TRBV7-9,few,-,TGTGCCAGCTGGCGGGGCACCACAGATACGCAGTATTTT,CASWRGTTDTQYF
TRBJ2-7,TRBV7-2,-,-,TGTGCCAGCAGCTTAGCCCACAGAACCTACGAGCAGTACTTC,CASSLAHRTYEQYF
TRBJ2-1,TRBV12-3/TRBV12-4,few,-,TGTGCCAGCAGTTTATCTCAAGGCAGTAGTGAGCAGTTCTTC,CASSLSQGSSEQFF
TRBJ2-2,TRBV5-1,few,-,TGCGCCAGCAGCTTCCAGGGCGGCGGGGAGCTGTTTTTT,CASSFQGGGELFF
TRBJ2-7,TRBV3-1,-,TRBD2,TGTGCCAGCAGCCAAGGAGCGGGACTAGCGGAACACGAGCAGTACTTC,CASSQGAGLAEHEQYF
TRBJ2-6,TRBV27,-,TRBD1,TGTGCCAGCAGTTTCCAGCTGGGACAGGGGAGATCTGGGGCCAACGTCCTGACTTTC,CASSFQLGQGRSGANVLTF
TRBJ2-1,TRBV5-6,-,-,TGTGCCAGCAGCTTCGTATTGGTCCGCTCCTACAATGAGCAGTTCTTC,CASSFVLVRSYNEQFF
TRBJ2-1,TRBV20-1,-,TRBD1,TGCAGTGCTATCTCCGGGACAGGGTCCAATGAGCAGTTCTTC,CSAISGTGSNEQFF
TRBJ2-4,TRBV6-1,-,-,TGTGCCAGCACCCCCATCTGGGGAGCCAAAAACATTCAGTACTTC,CASTPIWGAKNIQYF
TRBJ1-6,TRBV28,few,-,TGTGCCAGCGGATTGAGCTCCTATAATTCACCCCTCCACTTT,CASGLSSYNSPLHF
TRBJ1-5,TRBV3-1,-,-,TGTGCCAGCAGCCAAGATCCGACAGGCAATCAGCCCCAGCATTTT,CASSQDPTGNQPQHF
TRBJ2-7,TRBV20-1,-,-,TGCAGTGCTAGAGATTTCTTGGAGTCCTACGAGCAGTACTTC,CSARDFLESYEQYF
TRBJ1-2,TRBV12-3/TRBV12-4,-,-,TGTGCCAGCAGCCCAAGGCAGGGTGGCTACACCTTC,CASSPRQGGYTF
TRBJ2-7,TRBV18,once,-,TGTGCCAGCTCACCGAGAGAGAGGGAGAACCCGTACTTC,CASSPRERENPYF
TRBJ2-3,TRBV5-1,-,TRBD2,TGCGCCAGCAGCTTGGGACTAGCGGGAGTTGTTGGCACAGATACGCAGTATTTT,CASSLGLAGVVGTDTQYF
TRBJ1-1,TRBV3-1,few,TRBD1,TGTGCCAGCAGCCAAGATCAGGGGGGAGGCGAAGCTTTCTTT,CASSQDQGGGEAFF
TRBJ2-7,TRBV12-3/TRBV12-4,few,TRBD2,TGTGCCAGCAGTTCCCGAGCACTAGCGGGCCCCTACGAGCAGTACTTC,CASSSRALAGPYEQYF
TRBJ2-1,TRBV7-8,few,-,TGTGCCACCTACATCATCTACAATGAGCAGTTCTTC,CATYIIYNEQFF
TRBJ2-3,TRBV7-6,-,-,TGTGCCAGCAGCTTAGGGGTTGGAGATACGCAGTATTTT,CASSLGVGDTQYF
TRBJ2-2,TRBV24-1,few,TRBD2,TGTGCCACCAGTGCTAGCGGGGGGAACACCGGGGAGCTGTTTTTT,CATSASGGNTGELFF